This section outlines one T cell receptor beta chain sequence together with its context. The specificity of this receptor is unknown. Qualities for individual bases were not recorded, and no much larger clone is one base off. The data were taken from a study of blood T cell repertoires in COVID-19 (dated by TCRdb to 2018 to 2020). In the study overall: The collaborator samples originated in the United States, Italy and Spain and spanned the acute and convalescent phases of COVID-19. The prospective study material was composed of cDNA or gDNA derived from T cells, B-cell-depleted T cells, or PBMCs. Deeply sampled blood TCRbeta repertoires from subjects exposed to, actively infected with, or recovered from COVID-19 were included in the dataset. The repertoires were released in a freely available public database meant as a resource for research on the immune response to SARS-CoV-2. Samples came from the ongoing ImmuneRACE study (first 160 participants) plus 1,254 subjects from 6 global collaborators. A de-identified subject ID, COVID-19 status, age in years and sex were almost always included in the sample metadata. HLA class I and class II types, where available, came from metadata supplied by the sample provider rather than from assay-based typing.

The immunoSEQ Assay, a bias-controlled multiplex PCR, was used to amplify TCRbeta CDR3 regions from genomic DNA. As for how the authors treated the data: Nucleated cell counts per sample were estimated from amplification of reference gene primers within the assay. To quantify the absolute abundance of each unique TCRbeta CDR3 rearrangement, sequence reads were collapsed and filtered. For each sample, productive Simpson clonality was calculated by taking the square root of Simpson's diversity index across productive rearrangements. What TCRdb holds here is the immuneACCESS table cut down to in-frame rearrangements. Part of the clones is not present; checked against another copy, under half of the missing clones reflect an unresolved V gene, and the others are unexplained. The V and J calls and clone size come from that table; D and trimming were worked out from the DNA. Within this sample are 70,000 to 85,000 clones, with approximately 86% of them counted one time only. The ten most abundant clones make up roughly 2% of the sample.

Overall study outcomes, separate from this receptor: The quantity of clinical and demographic metadata differed by source and by participant and was supplied without curation.

Each collaborating institution followed its own protocols to collect whole blood in K2EDTA tubes. For TCRbeta analysis, collaborators shipped samples in one of three forms: frozen whole blood, isolated PBMCs, or DNA extracted from either of those sample types. V loses 3 bases at its end and J loses 7 bases; junction bases beyond the gene matches: 4. From the cysteine through the phenylalanine, the CDR3 covers 14 amino acids. This entry keeps only the CDR3 DNA: 42 bases, framed from base 1. Via the germline V gene, CDR1 is SNHLY and CDR2 FYNNEI. The clonotype was recovered from a woman aged 55-69 years with acute or convalescent COVID-19. Recombination joined TRBV2 with TRBJ2-1, and 9 junctional nucleotides match TRBD2. The material sequenced was peripheral blood. The DNA sequence reads TGTGCCAGCAGTGATGATAGCGGGAGAAATGAGCAGTTCTTC. Protein translation: CASSDDSGRNEQFF.